Listed here are 25 T cell receptor beta chains from one sample, sequenced in a study of blood T cell repertoires in COVID-19. The data were produced by immunoSEQ multiplex PCR, yet TCRdb's version contains in-frame clones alone and is incomplete. Seen here are some 73,000 clones, 82% observed once, and the top ten hold about 3.9%. Material: peripheral blood. The receptors here all came from a woman in her sixties with acute or convalescent COVID-19.

This clone has only one observation. The V gene is TRBV3-1 (or the pseudogene TRBV3-2), the J gene TRBJ2-6; 8 nucleotides align to TRBD1. Germline lookup yields CDR1 LGHDT and CDR2 YNNKEL (reference sequence). The CDR3 totals 18 residues. V was pared by 5 bases and J by 0 bases, with 9 bases of the junction left unmatched. The CDR3 bases are TGTGCCAGCAGCAAGAATCCCCAGGGGGCCTCTGGGGCCAACGTCCTGACTTTC. It codes for CASSKNPQGASGANVLTF.

The rearrangement uses TRBV5-1 and TRBJ2-5; 7 bases fit TRBD2. The trim removed 1 base at V and 3 bases at J, leaving 9 bases unmatched. The CDR3 loop spans 16 amino acids. CDR1 SGHRS and CDR2 YFSETQ come from the germline V gene. CDR3 in DNA: TGCGCCAGCAGCTTGACTAGCGTCGTCACCAAAGAGACCCAGTACTTC. Residues: CASSLTSVVTKETQYF.

The J gene is TRBJ2-3, the V gene TRBV30; 7 nucleotides match TRBD1. The J segment lost 1 base and the V segment lost 3 bases, leaving 7 bases of the junction unmatched. The CDR3 has 15 residues. The germline CDR1 and CDR2 sequences are GTSNPN and SVGIG (reference sequence). The DNA of the CDR3 is TGTGCCTGGAGATCCGGGACAGTTGGCACAGATACGCAGTATTTT. Encoded protein: CAWRSGTVGTDTQYF.

The chain uses TRBV19 and TRBJ1-5, with unresolved D. The CDR3 runs 14 residues. Germline CDR1 LNHDA, CDR2 SQIVND (reference sequence). Trimming left V 3 bases short and J 1 base short, with 7 bases between. The CDR3 protein is CASSIRRSNQPQHF. The CDR3 DNA is TGTGCCAGTAGTATTAGGAGAAGCAATCAGCCCCAGCATTTT.

V gene TRBV11-2 combines with J gene TRBJ1-2, with a tentative D call TRBD1 (5 bases). V lost 4 bases, J lost 4 bases, and 13 bases lay in between. This CDR3 contains 14 residues. The germline V gene has CDR1 SGHAT and CDR2 FQNNGV. CDR3 region: CASSSTQGTYGYTF. The CDR3 region has the DNA TGTGCCAGCAGCTCAACCCAGGGTACCTATGGCTACACCTTC.

This sequence joins TRBV27 and TRBJ2-2, with TRBD2 identical over 11 bases. V trimming: 6 bases; J trimming: 6 bases; junction bases outside the gene matches: 3. This CDR3 spans 14 amino acids. CDR1 and CDR2 from the germline V gene are MNHEY and SMNVEV (reference sequence). In DNA form, the CDR3 reads TGTGCCAGCAGAAAGGGACTAGCGGCCGGGGAGCTGTTTTTT. This sequence encodes CASRKGLAAGELFF.

J is TRBJ1-1 and V is TRBV5-1, with D possibly being TRBD1 (6 bases). The CDR3 has 13 residues. Germline CDR1 reads SGHRS; CDR2 reads YFSETQ. Trimming took 5 bases from V and 3 from J, leaving 11 bases between them. The CDR3 region has the DNA TGCGCCAGCAGAAGGGGGTCGGACACTGAAGCTTTCTTT. This codes for CASRRGSDTEAFF.

The CDR3, as DNA: TGTGCCAGTAGTTTAACGGGACAGTCCAATTCACCCCTCCACTTT. This gives the protein CASSLTGQSNSPLHF. The V gene is TRBV19, the J gene TRBJ1-6, with 7 bases matching TRBD1. V dropped 5 bases and J dropped 7; count of bases not matched to a gene: 8. Looked up from germline, CDR1 is LNHDA and CDR2 is SQIVND (reference sequence). The CDR3 contains 15 residues.

The chain employs TRBV7-2 and TRBJ1-4, with unresolved D. CDR1 and CDR2 (germline): SGHTA, FQGNSA. With 8 bases removed from V and 3 bases from J, the gap between germline ends came to 13 bases. This CDR3 contains 14 residues. The CDR3 bases are TGTGCCAGCTCGAGGGAACCCTCTAATGAAAAACTGTTTTTT. Translation gives CASSREPSNEKLFF.

V and J are TRBV6-5 and TRBJ1-6, with TRBD1 as a possible D gene (5 bases). Trimming removed 10 bases from V and 7 bases from J, with 17 bases in between. Germline V lookup: CDR1 MNHEY, CDR2 SVGAGI. The CDR3 has 14 amino acids. The CDR3 protein is CATTLGAANSPLHF. The CDR3 DNA follows: TGTGCCACCACCCTTGGGGCCGCGAATTCACCCCTCCACTTT.

This clone was seen only once. For the CDR3, the DNA is TGTGCCAGCAGCGCCCAGGGTGGGAATCAGCCCCAGCATTTT. Its protein is CASSAQGGNQPQHF. This chain joins TRBV9 and TRBJ1-5; possibly TRBD1 for D (5 bases). The germline V gene has CDR1 SGDLS and CDR2 YYNGEE. Trimming cost V 3 bases and J 4 bases, with 11 bases left between them. CDR3 length: 14 residues.

CDR3 sequence (DNA): TGTGCCAGCAGGAAGGGACAGCCTTCCGATAGCAATCAGCCCCAGCATTTT. Encoded protein: CASRKGQPSDSNQPQHF. The chain employs TRBV14 and TRBJ1-5, with TRBD1 matching 7 bases. The germline CDR1 and CDR2 sequences are SGHDN and FVKESK. V lost 6 bases and J lost 0; bases outside the gene matches: 11. The CDR3 runs 17 residues.

The chain carries TRBV24-1 and TRBJ1-2, with TRBD1 matching 8 bases. Trimming took 3 bases from V and 10 from J; bases not matched to a gene: 6. The CDR3 covers 13 residues. Germline V gene data show CDR1 as KGHDR and CDR2 as SFDVKD. The CDR3 sequence: CATSDEHRGYYTF. Here the CDR3 DNA reads TGTGCCACCAGTGATGAACACAGGGGGTACTACACCTTC.

Here the CDR3 DNA reads TGTGCCAGCAGCCGTTCTGGGGGGAATTCACCCCTCCACTTT. Encoded protein: CASSRSGGNSPLHF. The V and J genes are TRBV7-9 and TRBJ1-6; maybe TRBD1 (5 bases). V lost 5 bases and J lost 7, with 12 bases in between. Germline V lookup: CDR1 SEHNR, CDR2 FQNEAQ (reference sequence). The CDR3 extends over 14 amino acids.

The genes are TRBV6-5 and TRBJ2-2, with TRBD2 identical over 7 bases. This CDR3 region has 14 residues. The ends lost 11 bases at V and 0 bases at J; junction bases unmatched: 6. Germline V gene lookup returns CDR1 MNHEY and CDR2 SVGAGI. The CDR3 DNA is TGTGCCTGCCAGCGGGACCCGAACACCGGGGAGCTGTTTTTT. This gives the protein CACQRDPNTGELFF.

This clone was recorded only once. The gene calls are TRBV7-2 and TRBJ2-7, with D possibly TRBD2 on 6 matching bases. Trimming took 0 bases from V and 3 from J, leaving 9 bases between them. The CDR3 is 14 amino acids. Germline assignment: CDR1 SGHTA and CDR2 FQGNSA. The CDR3 region is CASSLAGGRYEQYF. The CDR3 DNA reads as TGTGCCAGCAGCTTAGCGGGGGGTCGCTACGAGCAGTACTTC.

The genes are TRBV9 and TRBJ1-2, with 8 bases fitting TRBD1. Trimming at V came to 4 bases and at J to 4 bases, leaving 12 bases not matched to a gene. The CDR3 contains 16 residues. Germline V gives CDR1 SGDLS, CDR2 YYNGEE. CDR3 DNA: TGTGCCAGCAGCACCCAAGGACAGGGTTATGCCTATGGCTACACCTTC. Its protein product is CASSTQGQGYAYGYTF.

CDR3: CASSLTTLNEQYF. In DNA, the CDR3 is TGTGCCAGCAGCTTAACGACTTTGAACGAGCAGTACTTC. This rearrangement joins TRBV11-3 to TRBJ2-7; D is undetermined. Germline loops: CDR1 SGHNT, CDR2 YENEEA. V lost 2 bases, J lost 5 bases, and 10 bases lay in between. This CDR3 spans 13 amino acids. The full variable domain, completed using reference TRBV11-3 and TRBJ2-7, is EAGVVQSPRYKIIEKKQPVAFWCNPISGHNTLYWYLQNLGQGPELLIRYENEEAVDDSQLPKDRFSAERLKGVDSTLKIQPAELGDSAVYLCASSLTTLNEQYFGPGTRLTVT.

This chain joins TRBV3-1 (or the pseudogene TRBV3-2) and TRBJ1-4; 10 bases align to TRBD1. J lost 7 bases, V lost 7 bases, and 18 bases had no gene match. CDR3 length: 18 residues. CDR1 and CDR2 from the germline V gene are LGHDT and YNNKEL (reference sequence). The CDR3 protein is CASTRTGGVVLLAEKLFF. In DNA, the CDR3 is TGTGCCAGCACCCGGACAGGGGGAGTAGTTCTGTTGGCTGAAAAACTGTTTTTT.

This chain connects TRBV5-6 to TRBJ2-5; D is unresolved. The V end lost 2 bases, the J end lost 1 base, and 6 bases lay between the germline ends. Germline CDR1 reads SGHDT; CDR2 reads YYEEEE. There are 13 residues in the CDR3. The CDR3 DNA reads TGTGCCAGCAGCTTCAGGTTCCAAGAGACCCAGTACTTC. Protein product: CASSFRFQETQYF.

The gene calls are TRBV2 and TRBJ2-1; D is unresolved. CDR1 is SNHLY and CDR2 is FYNNEI in the germline V gene. The CDR3 covers 15 residues. Trimming shortened V by 0 bases and J by 8 bases, and 14 bases separated the two germline ends. The CDR3: CASSEARPSLDEQFF. For the CDR3, the DNA is TGTGCCAGCAGTGAAGCTCGTCCCAGTTTGGATGAGCAGTTCTTC. Full variable domain (remainder filled in from reference TRBV2 and TRBJ2-1): EPEVTQTPSHQVTQMGQEVILRCVPISNHLYFYWYRQILGQKVEFLVSFYNNEISEKSEIFDDQFSVERPDGSNFTLKIRSTKLEDSAMYFCASSEARPSLDEQFFGPGTRLTVL.

The V gene is TRBV30, the J gene TRBJ2-7; TRBD1 matches 7 bases. The germline V gene encodes CDR1 GTSNPN and CDR2 SVGIG (reference sequence). The trim removed 1 base at V and 4 bases at J, leaving 10 bases unmatched. The CDR3 has 15 residues. The CDR3, as DNA: TGTGCCTGGAGTGCCGAGACAGGGAAGGTTTACGAGCAGTACTTC. It specifies CAWSAETGKVYEQYF.

This rearrangement joins TRBV12-5 to TRBJ2-7; 13 nucleotides line up with TRBD2. The CDR3 consists of 19 residues. J lost 3 bases, V lost 1 base, and 12 bases had no gene match. The V gene's germline CDR1 is LGHNT and CDR2 FRNRAP. The CDR3 here is CASGLGLPGLAGVIYEQYF. The CDR3, as DNA: TGTGCTAGTGGTTTGGGACTACCCGGACTAGCGGGAGTTATCTACGAGCAGTACTTC.

This sequence joins TRBV7-9 and TRBJ1-1, with TRBD1 identical over 7 bases. Germline CDR1 reads SEHNR; CDR2 reads FQNEAQ (reference sequence). With V trimmed by 9 bases and J by 4 bases, 20 bases remained unmatched. This CDR3 is built from 17 residues. The CDR3 region is CASRPPFRQGVSTEAFF. The CDR3 coding sequence is TGTGCCAGTCGTCCCCCTTTCAGACAGGGTGTTAGCACTGAAGCTTTCTTT.

The chain employs TRBV29-1 and TRBJ2-3; no firm D call. The CDR3 loop spans 10 amino acids. The V gene's germline CDR1 is SQVTM and CDR2 ANQGSEA. The ends were cut back, 6 bases at V and 2 bases at J, with 3 bases in the middle. This CDR3 reads CSVYTDTQYF. The CDR3 DNA sequence: TGCAGCGTCTACACAGATACGCAGTATTTT.